The following is a T cell receptor (beta chain) sequence with its context. The table came from immunoSEQ multiplex PCR; TCRdb's copy has only in-frame clones and leaves some out. The sample has some 70,000 clones, more than 80% seen once. The source of the sample is a study of control samples from healthy donors and cancer patients. Germline CDR1 and CDR2: SEHNR and FQNEAQ (reference sequence). The V end was cut by 2 bases, the J end by 5 bases, with 6 bases between. The CDR3 runs to 13 residues. The chain joins TRBV7-9 to TRBJ1-4; D is unclear. The sequenced sample consisted of PBMCs. The source is a woman between 50 and 59 years old with lung cancer. CDR3 sequence: CASSLKTNEKLFF. The CDR3 DNA reads as TGTGCCAGCAGCTTAAAGACAAATGAAAAACTGTTTTTT.